This paragraph covers one T cell receptor beta chain sequence. This clonotype was seen only a few times. Its antigen target is currently unknown. No clone much larger than this one lies a single base away; base qualities are absent. This sample was taken from a study of T cell repertoires in cytomegalovirus infection (dated by TCRdb to about 2019). Looking at the study overall: Donor HLA type was relevant to the analysis, as public TCR beta signatures indicated carriage of CMV infection together with the matching HLA type.

According to the germline V gene (reference sequence), CDR1 reads LNHDA and CDR2 reads SQIVND. From the cysteine through the phenylalanine, the CDR3 covers 13 amino acids. Just CDR3 DNA is preserved here, 39 bases in frame from base 1. V was cut back by 7 bases and J by 4 bases, leaving a gap of 13 bases between them. Results and caveats for the whole study, not just this receptor: Carriers of CMV infection plus the relevant HLA type were discriminated by the cumulative frequency of public TCR beta family members in the study cohort and in an independent roughly 400-donor cohort. In the ex vivo response, HLA-C-restricted CMV-specific TCR beta clonotypes were dominant, and in two of eight donors the single most frequent clonotype came from this HLA-C-restricted group.

Sequencing was carried out with an Illumina HiSeq 1500. TCRdb itself trimmed the public reads at Q25 with fastp, ran MiXCR and retained productive beta chains. Every CDR3 protein is listed once, alongside the most common genes and DNA of its rows. The sample has a few hundred thousand distinct CDR3 sequences on record, over 15% of them singletons. The ten largest clonotypes hold more than 45% of the sample. The rearranged segments are TRBV19 and TRBJ1-1; the D gene is perhaps TRBD1, from 6 matching bases. This TCR was sampled from a human donor in good health (CMV status not recorded). Some clones in this sample may be carry-over from other donors' samples. Sequencing was done on a sample of CD8+ T cells from PBMCs. For the CDR3, the sequence is CASTAGVSTEAFF. The sequenced DNA: TGTGCCAGTACCGCAGGGGTTAGCACTGAAGCTTTCTTT.